The rows below give T cell receptor beta chains drawn from one sample of a study of T cells in Graves' hyperthyroidism and ophthalmopathy. TCRdb fed the multiplex PCR reads into MiXCR, producing one record per CDR3 protein. The sample contains about 400,000 distinct CDR3 sequences, roughly 14% of which appear only once. The sample taken for sequencing was blood. These receptors were collected from a young woman with Graves' hyperthyroidism. The CDR3 runs from the conserved cysteine through the conserved F or W. A D gene is named only where the DNA matches it firmly. Size is stated for part of the rows, as once, few or many counts, or as a class when the clone is expanded.

CDR3: CASRPRQFNQPQHF; DNA: TGTGCCAGCAGACCCCGACAGTTCAATCAGCCCCAGCATTTT; V: TRBV6-1; size: many; J: TRBJ1-5; D: NA
CDR3: CSARQTPGLGTTGELFF; DNA: TGCAGTGCTAGACAAACCCCGGGGTTAGGAACCACCGGGGAGCTGTTTTTT; V: TRBV20-1; size: NA; J: TRBJ2-2; D: NA
CDR3: CALIKERDLSNYEQYF; DNA: TGTGCCCTTATAAAGGAGAGGGACCTTTCAAACTACGAGCAGTACTTC; V: TRBV7-2; size: few; J: TRBJ2-7; D: NA
CDR3: CASSGLRLAGGVSEQYF; DNA: TGTGCCAGCAGCGGCCTAAGACTAGCGGGAGGAGTTTCCGAGCAGTACTTC; V: TRBV5-6; size: NA; J: TRBJ2-7; D: TRBD2
CDR3: CASSQGLSGANVLTF; DNA: TGTGCCAGCAGTCAAGGACTCTCTGGGGCCAACGTCCTGACTTTC; V: TRBV12-3/TRBV12-4; size: few; J: TRBJ2-6; D: NA
CDR3: CATSPSGGRETQYF; DNA: TGTGCCACTTCGCCCAGCGGGGGTAGAGAGACCCAGTACTTC; V: TRBV15; size: NA; J: TRBJ2-5; D: TRBD2
CDR3: CASSQTGDFHNEQFF; DNA: TGTGCCAGCAGCCAAACAGGGGATTTCCACAATGAGCAGTTCTTC; V: TRBV3-1; size: NA; J: TRBJ2-1; D: TRBD1
CDR3: CASRGGFTDTQYF; DNA: TGTGCCAGCAGAGGAGGCTTCACAGATACGCAGTATTTT; V: TRBV12-3/TRBV12-4; size: many; J: TRBJ2-3; D: NA
CDR3: CASSLTGTRGETQYF; DNA: TGTGCCAGCAGTTTAACCGGGACTAGAGGAGAGACCCAGTACTTC; V: TRBV12-3/TRBV12-4; size: NA; J: TRBJ2-5; D: TRBD2
CDR3: CASSLGYSGNTIYF; DNA: TGTGCCAGCAGTTTAGGGTACTCTGGAAACACCATATATTTT; V: TRBV12-3/TRBV12-4; size: many; J: TRBJ1-3; D: NA
CDR3: CASSLTLEVYGYTF; DNA: TGCGCCAGCAGCCTGACGTTGGAGGTCTATGGCTACACCTTC; V: TRBV5-1; size: many; J: TRBJ1-2; D: NA
CDR3: CASSRRGQSSGANVLTF; DNA: TGTGCCAGCAGCCGCCGCGGACAGAGCTCTGGGGCCAACGTCCTGACTTTC; V: TRBV11-2; size: many; J: TRBJ2-6; D: NA
CDR3: CASSLSSLAGTQGETQYF; DNA: TGTGCCAGCAGTTTATCGTCCCTAGCGGGGACTCAAGGGGAGACCCAGTACTTC; V: TRBV27; size: many; J: TRBJ2-5; D: TRBD2
CDR3: CASSLSVLSTEAFF; DNA: TGTGCCAGCAGCTTGTCGGTTCTGAGCACTGAAGCTTTCTTT; V: TRBV5-6; size: many; J: TRBJ1-1; D: NA
CDR3: CASSELPGTGDTGELFF; DNA: TGTGCCAGCAGTGAATTGCCCGGGACAGGGGACACCGGGGAGCTGTTTTTT; V: TRBV6-1; size: few; J: TRBJ2-2; D: TRBD1
CDR3: CATSDGSGGTDTQYF; DNA: TGTGCCACCAGTGATGGGAGCGGGGGGACAGATACGCAGTATTTT; V: TRBV24-1; size: NA; J: TRBJ2-3; D: TRBD2
CDR3: CASSFGMRAAGQTYEQYF; DNA: TGTGCCAGCAGCTTTGGTATGAGGGCAGCGGGACAGACCTACGAGCAGTACTTC; V: TRBV7-8; size: few; J: TRBJ2-7; D: NA
CDR3: CATSRLQGLADTQYF; DNA: TGTGCCACCAGCAGGTTACAGGGTCTCGCAGATACGCAGTATTTT; V: TRBV15; size: many; J: TRBJ2-3; D: NA
CDR3: CASSFHPGLAPTRGYEQYF; DNA: TGTGCCAGCAGCTTCCATCCGGGACTAGCTCCCACGAGGGGCTACGAGCAGTACTTC; V: TRBV7-2; size: many; J: TRBJ2-7; D: TRBD2
CDR3: CSAAQGTNQPQHF; DNA: TGCAGTGCCGCACAGGGGACCAATCAGCCCCAGCATTTT; V: TRBV20-1; size: many; J: TRBJ1-5; D: TRBD1
CDR3: CASSIETGTATNYNQPQHF; DNA: TGTGCCAGTAGTATAGAGACAGGGACAGCTACTAATTACAATCAGCCCCAGCATTTT; V: TRBV19; size: NA; J: TRBJ1-5; D: TRBD1
CDR3: CAISHGTGELFF; DNA: TGTGCCATCAGCCACGGCACCGGGGAGCTGTTTTTT; V: TRBV10-3; size: NA; J: TRBJ2-2; D: NA
CDR3: CASSQEPAMNTGELFF; DNA: TGTGCCAGCAGCCAAGAGCCAGCGATGAACACCGGGGAGCTGTTTTTT; V: TRBV3-1; size: many; J: TRBJ2-2; D: NA
CDR3: CASSLGGLAVSYNEQFF; DNA: TGCGCCAGCAGCTTGGGGGGACTAGCGGTCTCCTACAATGAGCAGTTCTTC; V: TRBV5-1; size: many; J: TRBJ2-1; D: TRBD2
CDR3: CASSPTKDRPNQPQHF; DNA: TGTGCCAGCAGCCCAACAAAAGACAGGCCCAATCAGCCCCAGCATTTT; V: TRBV3-1; size: NA; J: TRBJ1-5; D: NA
CDR3: CAISSGGETQYF; DNA: TGTGCCATCAGCTCAGGGGGGGAGACCCAGTACTTC; V: TRBV10-3; size: many; J: TRBJ2-5; D: NA
CDR3: CSAIGTAFYNEQFF; DNA: TGCAGTGCAATCGGGACAGCCTTCTACAATGAGCAGTTCTTC; V: TRBV20-1; size: many; J: TRBJ2-1; D: TRBD1
CDR3: CASSYSWTHYEQYF; DNA: TGTGCCAGCAGTTACTCTTGGACTCACTACGAGCAGTACTTC; V: TRBV6-2/TRBV6-3; size: few; J: TRBJ2-7; D: NA
CDR3: CATSDPIKDPKPNEQFF; DNA: TGTGCCACCAGTGATCCGATAAAGGACCCCAAGCCGAATGAGCAGTTCTTC; V: TRBV24-1; size: many; J: TRBJ2-1; D: NA
CDR3: CASSATRGDSGELFF; DNA: TGTGCCAGCAGCGCCACCCGAGGGGACAGCGGGGAGCTGTTTTTT; V: TRBV7-3; size: many; J: TRBJ2-2; D: TRBD1
CDR3: CASSLDGPNYGYTF; DNA: TGTGCCAGCAGCCTGGACGGCCCTAACTATGGCTACACCTTC; V: TRBV7-8; size: few; J: TRBJ1-2; D: NA
CDR3: CASIIGSLGTNYGYTF; DNA: TGTGCCAGCATCATCGGGTCCCTGGGGACTAACTATGGCTACACCTTC; V: TRBV6-1; size: many; J: TRBJ1-2; D: NA
CDR3: CATSRARDRVEPQHF; DNA: TGTGCCACCAGCAGGGCGCGGGACAGGGTAGAGCCCCAGCATTTT; V: TRBV15; size: few; J: TRBJ1-5; D: TRBD1
CDR3: CASSHRDRAYANTGELFF; DNA: TGTGCCAGCAGCCACCGGGACAGGGCTTACGCGAACACCGGGGAGCTGTTTTTT; V: TRBV11-2; size: many; J: TRBJ2-2; D: TRBD1
CDR3: CASSFRDTSYNEQFF; DNA: TGTGCCAGCAGTTTCCGGGACACTTCCTACAATGAGCAGTTCTTC; V: TRBV27; size: few; J: TRBJ2-1; D: NA
CDR3: CASSGTGRTDTQYF; DNA: TGTGCCAGCAGTGGGACAGGGAGGACAGATACGCAGTATTTT; V: TRBV28; size: many; J: TRBJ2-3; D: TRBD1
CDR3: CASSPPRRPGQGGETQYF; DNA: TGTGCCAGCAGCCCCCCCCGACGGCCGGGACAGGGAGGAGAGACCCAGTACTTC; V: TRBV28; size: many; J: TRBJ2-5; D: TRBD1